Listed below are T cell receptor beta chains from one sample, sequenced in a study of cytomegalovirus exposure and HLA in healthy donors. The data were produced by immunoSEQ multiplex PCR, yet TCRdb's version contains in-frame clones alone and is incomplete. The data show hundreds of thousands of clones, roughly 80% seen once. Sequencing used PBMCs. These receptors all stem from a man aged 25 to 40 in good health and CMV-seronegative. The CDR3 runs from the conserved cysteine through the conserved F or W. D genes are given only for firm matches. For some rows the clone size is stated as once, few or many, or as a class when expanded; others skip it.

>TRBJ2-7|.|.|TRBV6-1
TGTGCCAGCAGTGACTTCGAACCCGGAGGATACGAGCAGTACTTC
CASSDFEPGGYEQYF
>TRBJ2-7|.|.|TRBV10-3
TGTGCCATCAGTGAGAGGGACACGTCCTACGAGCAGTACTTC
CAISERDTSYEQYF
>TRBJ1-4|.|TRBD1|TRBV18
TGTGCCAGCTCACCGGACAGGGGTATTGAAAAACTGTTTTTT
CASSPDRGIEKLFF
>TRBJ2-7|.|TRBD1|TRBV11-1
TGTGCCAGCAGTCCCTACAGGGGTTCCTCCTACGAGCAGTACTTC
CASSPYRGSSYEQYF
>TRBJ2-7|.|TRBD1|TRBV27
TGTGCCACTTCGGACAGGGGGTGGCGCGAGCAGTACTTC
CATSDRGWREQYF
>TRBJ2-7|.|.|TRBV5-4
TGTGCCAGCAGCTTAGGGATGGACTTAGCCTACGAGCAGTACTTC
CASSLGMDLAYEQYF
>TRBJ1-5|.|TRBD1|TRBV7-8
TGTGCCAGCAGCCGACAGGACAGGGGTAGCAATCAGCCCCAGCATTTT
CASSRQDRGSNQPQHF
>TRBJ2-3|.|.|TRBV14
TGTGCCAGCAGCCCTTGGGGGGGCGAAGATACGCAGTATTTT
CASSPWGGEDTQYF
>TRBJ1-4|.|.|TRBV2
TGTGCCACCTCGTCGAGCGGACCCCAGATGAAAAGGGTGTTTTTT
CATSSSGPQMKRVFF
>TRBJ2-3|.|TRBD1|TRBV27
TGTGCCAGCAGTTTAGTCCGGGACAGGGCCCCCAGGGGCACAGATACGCAGTATTTT
CASSLVRDRAPRGTDTQYF
>TRBJ1-4|.|.|TRBV15
TGTGCCACCAGCACAAATGAAAAACTGTTTTTT
CATSTNEKLFF
>TRBJ2-2|.|.|TRBV29-1
TGCAGCGTTCCCCGGGGGTCAGGGATCAACACCGGGGAGCTGTTTTTT
CSVPRGSGINTGELFF
>TRBJ2-3|.|TRBD1|TRBV7-9
TGTGCCAGCAGCTTACAGGCAGGGGGCGCATCGTATACGCAGTATTTT
CASSLQAGGASYTQYF
>TRBJ1-1|few|.|TRBV15
TGTGCCACCAGCAGAGATATTTGGACAGACAACACTGAAGCTTTCTTT
CATSRDIWTDNTEAFF
>TRBJ2-7|.|TRBD2|TRBV13
TGTGCCAGCAGCTTAGGCCCGGGGAGCGGGGAGGGCGAGCAGTACTTC
CASSLGPGSGEGEQYF
>TRBJ2-3|.|TRBD2|TRBV9
TGTGCCAGCAGCGTAGCTACAGGAGCTAGCGGGGGGGCGGATACGCAGTATTTT
CASSVATGASGGADTQYF
>TRBJ1-1|.|.|TRBV2
TGTGCCACCCAACAGGTCTCCCTGGGGACTGAAGCTTTCTTT
CATQQVSLGTEAFF
>TRBJ1-4|.|TRBD1|TRBV4-2
TGTGCCAGCAGCCAGCTGGGGACAGGGGTGGATGAAAAACTGTTTTTT
CASSQLGTGVDEKLFF
>TRBJ1-2|.|.|TRBV7-9
TGTGCCAGCAGCTCAGAGGACAGCGTGCACTATGGCTACACCTTC
CASSSEDSVHYGYTF
>TRBJ1-3|.|TRBD1|TRBV15
TGTGCCACTCGGACGCAGGGGGAGTTCTCTGGAAACACCATATATTTT
CATRTQGEFSGNTIYF
>TRBJ1-2|.|.|TRBV6-6
TGTGCCAGCAGTTTTCCGGGACTCCCTGGCTACACCTTC
CASSFPGLPGYTF
>TRBJ1-2|.|.|TRBV11-2
TGTGCCAGCAGCTTAGATTATGGACAGCGCTATGGCTACACCTTC
CASSLDYGQRYGYTF
>TRBJ2-5|.|TRBD1|TRBV7-9
TGTGCCAGCAGCTTCCGGGACAGGGAGCTCCAAGAGACCCAGTACTTC
CASSFRDRELQETQYF
>TRBJ1-6|.|.|TRBV19
TGTGCCAGTAGTGCACCCCGGTCACCCCTCCACTTT
CASSAPRSPLHF
>TRBJ2-3|.|.|TRBV7-8
TGTGCCAGCAGCCATCTGCGGGATACGCAGTATTTT
CASSHLRDTQYF
>TRBJ2-1|.|TRBD1|TRBV5-1
TGCGCCAGCAGCTCAGGACAGGGGGCGTTCGAGCAGTTCTTC
CASSSGQGAFEQFF
>TRBJ1-2|.|TRBD1|TRBV10-3
TGTGCCCCTCGCAGGGGGCGTAACTATGGCTACACCTTC
CAPRRGRNYGYTF
>TRBJ2-3|.|.|TRBV9
TGTGCCAGCAGCGTGCGACAGATCACAGATACGCAGTATTTT
CASSVRQITDTQYF
>TRBJ1-6|.|.|TRBV4-2
TGTGCCAGCAGCCAAGATCCGCAGGGGTGGGGTTCACCCCTCCACTTT
CASSQDPQGWGSPLHF
>TRBJ2-2|.|.|TRBV9
TGTGCCAGCAGCGTAGGTGGGGGAGGAGGCGGGGAGCTGTTTTTT
CASSVGGGGGGELFF
>TRBJ2-7|.|.|TRBV10-3
TGTGCCATCAGTGAGTCTAGCGCCTCCTACGAGCAGTACTTC
CAISESSASYEQYF
>TRBJ1-2|few|.|TRBV6-5
TGTGCCAGCACCAAGGACTCCAACTATGGCTACACCTTC
CASTKDSNYGYTF
>TRBJ2-3|once|.|TRBV13
TGTGCCAGCAGCTTAAAGTTACCGGGGGTTACCACAGATACGCAGTATTTT
CASSLKLPGVTTDTQYF
>TRBJ2-7|.|.|TRBV28
TGTGCCAGCAGTTTGAACGCCAGAGGCTACGAGCAGTACTTC
CASSLNARGYEQYF
>TRBJ1-4|.|TRBD1|TRBV7-6
TGTACCAGCAGCGACGCGTTTGCAGGGGGGTGGAAACTGTTTTTT
CTSSDAFAGGWKLFF
>TRBJ1-1|.|TRBD1|TRBV6-5
TGTGCCAGCACCCCTCCCGGGACAGGAAAAGCTTTCTTT
CASTPPGTGKAFF
>TRBJ1-2|.|.|TRBV9
TGTGCCAGCAGCGCACAGGGAGCTGCCTATGGCTACACCTTC
CASSAQGAAYGYTF